Following are 20 T cell receptor beta chains from one sample sequenced in a study of tumor and adjacent non-tumor tissue in lung cancer (dated by TCRdb to the late 2010s). RNA was extracted from bulk unsorted tissue and checked for quality with a NanoDrop ND-1000 and an Agilent 2100. Normal lung samples were distant non-tumor tissue taken more than 3 cm from the tumor edge. Library construction relied on multiplex PCR. Instrument used: Illumina HiSeq 2500. TCRbeta libraries were built by three rounds of nested PCR using primers (Table S4), following protocols modified from ARM-PCR. The public reads were reprocessed in TCRdb via fastp at Q25 and MiXCR, keeping in-frame beta chains. Rows are combined by CDR3 protein, so each entry shows the most common genes and DNA. This sample comprises 40,000 to 45,000 distinct CDR3 sequences, about three fifths of them detected only once. The ten biggest clones cover roughly 42% of the sample.

The sample taken for sequencing was distant non-tumor lung tissue. These receptors came from a man aged 50-60 years with non-small cell lung cancer.

V usage is TRBV12-3 or TRBV12-4 and J usage is TRBJ2-7; 10 bases align to TRBD1. CDR3 length equals 14 residues. For the CDR3, the DNA is TGTGTCAGTAGTTCGACAGGGGGCTGGTACGAGCAGTACTTC. Its protein product is CVSSSTGGWYEQYF.

This clonotype was counted a few times. A much larger clone sits a single nucleotide away, making a read error possible. The chain links TRBV30 to TRBJ1-4; 9 bases agree with TRBD1. The ends lost 1 base at V and 8 bases at J; junction bases unmatched: 5. The CDR3 length is 14 residues. Germline CDR1 and CDR2: GTSNPN and SVGIG (reference sequence). The CDR3, as DNA: TGTGCCTGGAGTGCACAGGGGACAGGGGAAAAACTGTTTTTT. It specifies CAWSAQGTGEKLFF.

Worth noting for this clonotype: A single base separates this from a much larger clone, so it may be a read error. The chain carries TRBV4-2 and TRBJ2-3; 9 bases map to TRBD2. This CDR3 region has 17 residues. The germline V gene encodes CDR1 LGHNA and CDR2 YNFKEQ. CDR3 coding DNA: TGTGACAGCAGCCAAGATCTAGGCGGGAGGGCCGCAGATACGCAGTATTTT. The encoded protein is CDSSQDLGGRAADTQYF.

This clonotype turned up a few times. Just one base apart from a much larger clone, this may be a read error. The CDR3 region is CTSSYGTSRMNTGELFF. The CDR3 DNA is TGTACCAGCAGTTACGGGACTAGCCGAATGAACACCGGGGAGCTGTTTTTT. The chain carries TRBV6-5 and TRBJ2-2; TRBD2 aligns across 9 bases. Germline V gene sequence: CDR1 MNHEY, CDR2 SVGAGI. The CDR3 has 17 amino acids.

This chain links TRBV29-1 with TRBJ2-3; D is undetermined. This CDR3 comprises 12 residues. V gave up 4 bases and J gave up 7 bases, with 12 bases separating them. Germline V gene data show CDR1 as SQVTM and CDR2 as ANQGSEA. The CDR3 DNA reads as TGCAGCGTTGTGTCAGGAACGAATACGCAGTATTTT. It translates to CSVVSGTNTQYF.

The V call is TRBV29-1, the J call TRBJ2-2; maybe TRBD2 (6 bases). Germline CDR1 reads SQVTM; CDR2 reads ANQGSEA. The CDR3 totals 15 residues. The CDR3 protein is CNTDNGGGNTGELFF. The CDR3 DNA follows: TGCAACACTGATAATGGGGGAGGGAACACCGGGGAGCTGTTTTTT.

This clonotype was detected only a few times. V gene TRBV19 combines with J gene TRBJ2-7; D is unclear. The germline V gene has CDR1 LNHDA and CDR2 SQIVND (reference sequence). Trimming stripped 5 bases from V and 2 bases from J, with 19 bases between. The CDR3 extends over 16 amino acids. CDR3 DNA: TGTGCCAGTAGTCCCCGGGCCTCAAACCGTCCCTACGAGCAGTACTTC. Protein product: CASSPRASNRPYEQYF.

On this clonotype itself: One junction end does not reproduce the germline sequence, and a read error may be involved. The chain uses TRBV5-4 and TRBJ2-3, with D unclear. Germline V CDR1 and CDR2: SGHNT, YYREEE (reference sequence). The CDR3 consists of 14 residues. The CDR3 is CVSSFSWSADTQYF. CDR3 bases: TGTGTCAGCAGCTTTAGCTGGAGTGCTGATACGCAGTATTTT.

Concerning this clonotype: An end of the junction differs from the germline gene, which may be a read error. The chain is built from TRBV11-1 and TRBJ2-1; 7 nucleotides agree with TRBD1. Germline lookup yields CDR1 SGHAT and CDR2 FQDESV (reference sequence). The CDR3 contains 15 residues. The CDR3 DNA follows: TGTGTCAGCAGCCAGAGCGAGGGGGCTTACAATGAGCAGTTCTTC. It codes for CVSSQSEGAYNEQFF.

This rearrangement joins TRBV30 to TRBJ2-3; the D gene is possibly TRBD1 (6 bases). This CDR3 comprises 14 residues. V lost 2 bases to trimming and J lost 2 bases, with 11 bases between them. Germline V gives CDR1 GTSNPN, CDR2 SVGIG (reference sequence). The CDR3 is CAWSIGQSTDTQYF. CDR3 nucleotides: TGTGCCTGGAGTATTGGACAGTCCACAGATACGCAGTATTTT.

CDR3 residues: CASRLTSHTDTQYF. CDR3 bases: TGTGCCAGCAGATTGACATCCCACACAGATACGCAGTATTTT. This chain joins TRBV5-6 and TRBJ2-3; D remains unclear. Trimming removed 5 bases from V and 2 bases from J, with 12 bases in between. The CDR3 totals 14 residues. Germline V gene data show CDR1 as SGHDT and CDR2 as YYEEEE.

Turning to this clonotype: No conserved phenylalanine or tryptophan is present at the end of the CDR3, so a read error is the likely explanation. The chain joins TRBV28 to TRBJ1-1, with D maybe TRBD1 (5 bases). V was trimmed by 7 bases and J by 0 bases, leaving 12 bases between them. The CDR3 is 14 amino acids. The germline V gene encodes CDR1 MDHEN and CDR2 SYDVKM. The CDR3, as DNA: TGTGCCAGCAATCGGGACCAAATGAACACTGAAGCTTTCTCT. Translation: CASNRDQMNTEAFS.

The rearrangement uses TRBV5-1 and TRBJ2-4; 9 nucleotides match TRBD1. The CDR3 length is 14 residues. With V trimmed by 3 bases and J by 7 bases, 5 bases remained unmatched. Per germline, CDR1 SGHRS and CDR2 YFSETQ. The CDR3 here is CASSSGQGWNIQYF. Written as DNA, the CDR3 is TGCGCCAGCAGCTCGGGACAGGGTTGGAACATTCAGTACTTC.

The sample holds many counts of this clonotype. This chain links TRBV6-5 with TRBJ2-5, with a possible D match to TRBD1 (5 bases). The CDR3 is 13 residues long. CDR1 and CDR2 (germline): MNHEY, SVGAGI. V was shortened by 5 bases and J by 3 bases, with 10 bases between the two germline ends. CDR3 sequence reads: CASSPDRKETQYF. For the CDR3, the DNA is TGTGCCAGCAGTCCCGACAGAAAAGAGACCCAGTACTTC.

This clonotype was recorded a few times. The chain couples TRBV28 to TRBJ2-2; possible D gene TRBD2, 6 bases. The V end was cut by 7 bases, the J end by 1 base, with 10 bases between. This CDR3 is 14 amino acids long. In germline, CDR1 is MDHEN, CDR2 SYDVKM. The CDR3 region has the DNA TGTGCCAGCACGCAGGGAGGGAACACCGGGGAGCTGTTTTTT. As protein: CASTQGGNTGELFF. Looking up the rest from reference TRBV28 and TRBJ2-2 gives the full variable domain: DVKVTQSSRYLVKRTGEKVFLECVQDMDHENMFWYRQDPGLGLRLIYFSYDVKMKEKGDIPEGYSVSREKKERFSLILESASTNQTSMYLCASTQGGNTGELFFGEGSRLTVL.

About this clonotype: At one end the junction does not follow the germline gene, possibly because of a read error. This rearrangement joins TRBV11-2 to TRBJ2-3; D unclear. CDR1 is SGHAT, CDR2 FQNNGV, per germline. This CDR3 has 12 residues. For the CDR3, the DNA is TGTGCCAACAGCTTATTGCAGGATACGCAGTATTTT. Residues: CANSLLQDTQYF.

Concerning this clonotype itself: This clone may be a read error of a much larger clone one base away. V and J are TRBV28 and TRBJ1-1; possibly TRBD1 for D (6 bases). The CDR3 length is 12 residues. From germline, CDR1 is MDHEN and CDR2 SYDVKM. The CDR3 region is CTSRRDTLEAFF. In DNA, the CDR3 is TGTACCAGCAGGAGGGACACCTTGGAAGCTTTCTTT. Together with reference TRBV28 and TRBJ1-1, the CDR3 gives the full variable domain: DVKVTQSSRYLVKRTGEKVFLECVQDMDHENMFWYRQDPGLGLRLIYFSYDVKMKEKGDIPEGYSVSREKKERFSLILESASTNQTSMYLCTSRRDTLEAFFGQGTRLTVV.

V is TRBV29-1 and J is TRBJ2-2, with D unclear. The CDR3 covers 15 residues. CDR1 SQVTM and CDR2 ANQGSEA come from the germline V gene. V gave up 3 bases and J gave up 1 base, with 12 bases separating them. The CDR3 DNA reads as TGCAGCGTTGATCATGGAAGAGGGAACACCGGGGAGCTGTTTTTT. Protein sequence: CSVDHGRGNTGELFF.

V and J are TRBV20-1 and TRBJ1-5, with 7 bases that match TRBD1. Per the germline V gene, CDR1 is DFQATT and CDR2 is SNEGSKA (reference sequence). The CDR3 sequence is 14 residues long. Unmatched junction bases numbered 1, after V lost 2 bases and J lost 0 bases. The CDR3 coding sequence is TGCAGTGCTAGATACAGGGGTAGCAATCAGCCCCAGCATTTT. Its protein product is CSARYRGSNQPQHF.

Only one count was recorded for this clonotype. A read error may explain this, as a much larger clone is one base away. V and J are TRBV7-9 and TRBJ1-2, with D possibly TRBD1 on 5 matching bases. CDR3 length: 14 amino acids. Germline V lookup: CDR1 SEHNR, CDR2 FQNEAQ (reference sequence). CDR3 sequence reads: CASSSEQGTYDYTF. In DNA form, the CDR3 reads TGTGCCAGCAGCTCTGAGCAGGGCACCTATGACTACACCTTC.